These 20 T cell receptor beta chains share one sample of origin, sequenced in a study of cytomegalovirus exposure and HLA in healthy donors. PCR was performed using 60 Vbeta and 13 Jbeta primers. TCRdb's table, derived via immunoSEQ multiplex PCR, lists solely in-frame clones and lacks some. The sample lists about 120,000 clones; 74% were seen once. Sequenced sample: PBMCs. Source of these receptors: a human donor in good health.

The sample holds one count of this clone. This chain joins TRBV7-2 and TRBJ1-1; D not resolved. Germline lookup yields CDR1 SGHTA and CDR2 FQGNSA. The CDR3 has 14 residues. The V and J ends lost 7 bases and 7 bases respectively, with 19 bases between them. CDR3 DNA sequence: TGTGCCAGCACCCGGGGAAAGGCGTGGAATGAAGCTTTCTTT. This gives the protein CASTRGKAWNEAFF. Filled out from reference TRBV7-2 and TRBJ1-1, the complete variable domain reads GAGVSQSPSNKVTEKGKDVELRCDPISGHTALYWYRQSLGQGLEFLIYFQGNSAPDKSGLPSDRFSAERTGGSVSTLTIQRTQQEDSAVYLCASTRGKAWNEAFFGQGTRLTVV.

The rearrangement links TRBV28 to TRBJ1-2; tentatively, D is TRBD1 (6 bases). V lost 2 bases, J lost 8 bases, and 15 bases lay in between. CDR1 is MDHEN and CDR2 is SYDVKM in the germline V gene. The CDR3 sequence is 14 residues long. CDR3 amino acids: CASSLDRRGTGYTF. CDR3 nucleotide sequence: TGTGCCAGCAGTTTAGACAGGCGTGGAACCGGCTACACCTTC.

The genes are TRBV6-5 and TRBJ2-7; TRBD1 matches 7 bases. The length of the CDR3 is 15 residues. The germline CDR1 and CDR2 sequences are MNHEY and SVGAGI. Losses at the gene ends were 2 bases for V and 6 bases for J; bases not matched to a gene: 10. CDR3: CASSYADRAPSEQYF. In DNA form, the CDR3 reads TGTGCCAGCAGTTACGCCGACAGGGCACCATCCGAGCAGTACTTC.

This clone appeared once. This CDR3 is CASSSGRIVIEETQYF. CDR3 sequence (DNA): TGTGCCAGCAGCAGCGGAAGGATTGTTATTGAAGAGACCCAGTACTTC. V is TRBV21-1 and J is TRBJ2-5; the DNA was not compared with TRBD2, the D call given in the table. TRBV21-1 is a pseudogene. CDR3 length: 16 residues.

In this sample, this clone turned up once. The V call is TRBV5-1, the J call TRBJ1-1; a possible D gene is TRBD1 (5 bases). V shed 4 bases and J shed 2 bases, with 9 bases lying between them. There are 13 residues in the CDR3. Per germline, CDR1 SGHRS and CDR2 YFSETQ. The CDR3 reads CASSSDSNTEAFF. The CDR3 DNA reads as TGCGCCAGCAGCAGCGACAGTAACACTGAAGCTTTCTTT.

This clone was seen a few times. V and J are TRBV29-1 and TRBJ2-7; 13 bases align to TRBD2. V dropped 6 bases and J dropped 7; count of bases not matched to a gene: 6. This CDR3 spans 13 amino acids. The germline V gene has CDR1 SQVTM and CDR2 ANQGSEA. CDR3 region: CSVQLAGGREQYF. For the CDR3, the DNA is TGCAGCGTCCAACTAGCGGGGGGGCGAGAGCAGTACTTC.

DNA for the CDR3: TGTGCCAGTAGTATAATCGCGGGGGGAGGGGGTAATGAGCAGTTCTTC. Amino acid sequence: CASSIIAGGGGNEQFF. The chain is built from TRBV19 and TRBJ2-1; 8 bases align to TRBD2. The V and J ends lost 2 bases and 7 bases, in that order; junction bases with no gene match: 10. Germline CDR1 LNHDA, CDR2 SQIVND (reference sequence). CDR3 length equals 16 residues.

The V call is TRBV29-1, the J call TRBJ2-5; 12 bases match TRBD2. The CDR3 totals 16 residues. The V gene end was trimmed by 4 bases and the J gene end by 3 bases; junction bases not matched to a gene: 9. Germline values: CDR1 SQVTM, CDR2 ANQGSEA. The CDR3 region is CSVAKGLAGGEETQYF. The CDR3 DNA reads TGCAGCGTTGCTAAAGGGCTAGCGGGAGGGGAAGAGACCCAGTACTTC.

The rearrangement uses TRBV28 and TRBJ2-2; 7 bases line up with TRBD1. V lost 7 bases, J lost 5 bases, and 10 bases stayed unmatched. Germline-derived CDR1 and CDR2 are MDHEN and SYDVKM. The CDR3 spans 15 residues. Here the CDR3 reads CASNPGGAHTGELFF. The CDR3 DNA reads as TGTGCCAGCAACCCAGGGGGAGCCCATACCGGGGAGCTGTTTTTT. Based on the CDR3 plus reference TRBV28 and TRBJ2-2, the full variable domain is DVKVTQSSRYLVKRTGEKVFLECVQDMDHENMFWYRQDPGLGLRLIYFSYDVKMKEKGDIPEGYSVSREKKERFSLILESASTNQTSMYLCASNPGGAHTGELFFGEGSRLTVL.

The chain is built from TRBV5-1 and TRBJ1-2, with D unresolved. V was shortened by 0 bases and J by 7 bases, with 10 bases between the two germline ends. The CDR3 has 13 amino acids. Looked up from germline, CDR1 is SGHRS and CDR2 is YFSETQ. CDR3 region: CASSLAEVRGYTF. The CDR3 nucleotides read TGCGCCAGCAGCTTGGCCGAGGTGCGTGGCTACACCTTC.

This chain links TRBV7-3 with TRBJ1-4; 7 bases are shared with TRBD1. CDR3 length: 15 residues. The germline V gene encodes CDR1 SGHTA and CDR2 FQGTGA. The trim removed 0 bases at V and 8 bases at J, leaving 6 bases unmatched. Written as DNA, the CDR3 is TGTGCCAGCAGCTTAACAGGGGGCGTACGGGAAAAACTGTTTTTT. Translating it yields CASSLTGGVREKLFF.

The rearrangement links TRBV11-2 to TRBJ1-5; D unresolved. The V end lost 1 base, the J end lost 4 bases, and 5 bases lay between the germline ends. CDR1 is SGHAT and CDR2 is FQNNGV in the germline V gene. This CDR3 has 13 residues. DNA of the CDR3: TGTGCCAGCAGCTTAGGCAGAAATCAGCCCCAGCATTTT. Its protein product is CASSLGRNQPQHF.

The J gene is TRBJ2-7, the V gene TRBV19; possibly TRBD1 for D (5 bases). Germline assignment: CDR1 LNHDA and CDR2 SQIVND (reference sequence). The CDR3 extends over 14 amino acids. Trimming shortened V by 6 bases and J by 5 bases, and 17 bases separated the two germline ends. CDR3 residues: CASRSTGPPDEQYF. The CDR3 DNA sequence: TGTGCCAGTAGGTCTACAGGACCCCCTGACGAGCAGTACTTC. Full variable domain (missing parts from reference TRBV19 and TRBJ2-7): DGGITQSPKYLFRKEGQNVTLSCEQNLNHDAMYWYRQDPGQGLRLIYYSQIVNDFQKGDIAEGYSVSREKKESFPLTVTSAQKNPTAFYLCASRSTGPPDEQYFGPGTRLTVT.

The sample holds a few counts of this clone. The J gene is TRBJ2-3, the V gene TRBV9; D is possibly TRBD2 (5 bases). Per germline, CDR1 SGDLS and CDR2 YYNGEE. CDR3 size: 12 residues. V was trimmed by 3 bases and J by 4 bases, leaving 6 bases between them. This CDR3 reads CASSAAADTQYF. CDR3 nucleotide sequence: TGTGCCAGCAGCGCAGCGGCAGATACGCAGTATTTT.

The CDR3 region has the DNA TGTGCCACCCAAAGGGGCCGCACTGAAGCTTTCTTT. Translating gives CATQRGRTEAFF. J is TRBJ1-1 and V is TRBV28; possible D gene TRBD1, 5 bases. CDR3 length: 12 residues. V lost 10 bases, J lost 4 bases, and 13 bases lay in between. CDR1 is MDHEN and CDR2 is SYDVKM in the germline V gene.

This chain connects TRBV6-1 to TRBJ2-1; 7 positions match TRBD1. The CDR3 sequence is 16 residues long. V shed 4 bases and J 9 bases; nucleotides not matched to a gene: 15. Germline CDR1 and CDR2: MNHNS and SASEGT. CDR3 loop: CASSGPRQGVSSEQFF. The DNA of the CDR3 is TGTGCCAGCAGTGGCCCTCGACAGGGTGTAAGTAGTGAGCAGTTCTTC.

This clone turned up a few times. This CDR3 is also generated by other DNA sequences in the sample. The chain joins TRBV5-1 to TRBJ1-1; 8 nucleotides agree with TRBD1. Germline assignment: CDR1 SGHRS and CDR2 YFSETQ. This CDR3 region has 15 residues. V trimming: 2 bases; J trimming: 4 bases; junction bases outside the gene matches: 7. The CDR3 DNA is TGCGCCAGCAGCTTAGATAACAGGGGGGTCACTGAAGCTTTCTTT. This codes for CASSLDNRGVTEAFF. Based on the CDR3 plus reference TRBV5-1 and TRBJ1-1, the full variable domain is KAGVTQTPRYLIKTRGQQVTLSCSPISGHRSVSWYQQTPGQGLQFLFEYFSETQRNKGNFPGRFSGRQFSNSRSEMNVSTLELGDSALYLCASSLDNRGVTEAFFGQGTRLTVV.

This rearrangement joins TRBV25-1 to TRBJ1-6; possible D gene TRBD1, 5 bases. Germline lookup yields CDR1 MGHDK and CDR2 SYGVNS. The CDR3 spans 16 residues. Between the trimmed V and J ends, which lost 0 bases and 5 bases, there was a span of 11 bases. The chain's CDR3 is CASSEYAGSNNSPLHF. The CDR3 coding sequence is TGTGCCAGCAGTGAATATGCAGGGTCGAATAATTCACCCCTCCACTTT.

This clone has only one observation. The genes are TRBV28 and TRBJ2-6, with D uncertain. The V and J ends lost 4 bases and 1 base respectively, with 8 bases between them. CDR3 length: 15 amino acids. The V gene's germline CDR1 is MDHEN and CDR2 SYDVKM. In DNA, the CDR3 is TGTGCCAGCAGTTCTCCCACATCTGGGGCCAACGTCCTGACTTTC. Its protein product is CASSSPTSGANVLTF. Full variable domain (rest looked up from reference TRBV28 and TRBJ2-6): DVKVTQSSRYLVKRTGEKVFLECVQDMDHENMFWYRQDPGLGLRLIYFSYDVKMKEKGDIPEGYSVSREKKERFSLILESASTNQTSMYLCASSSPTSGANVLTFGAGSRLTVL.

The rearrangement uses TRBV9 and TRBJ1-1; tentative D call: TRBD1 (6 bases). CDR1 and CDR2 from the germline V gene are SGDLS and YYNGEE. V was cut by 2 bases and J by 6 bases, with 8 bases left in between. The CDR3 runs to 12 residues. The CDR3 DNA reads TGTGCCAGCAGCGTTACAGGGTCTGAAGCTTTCTTT. This encodes CASSVTGSEAFF.